One and the same sample provided the 30 T cell receptor beta chains below, sequenced in a study of blood T cell repertoires in COVID-19. Data came from immunoSEQ multiplex PCR; TCRdb stores just in-frame clones and leaves some out. The sample lists around 180,000 clones, 75% to 90% occurring once. The sample was peripheral blood. These receptors all stem from a man aged 55 to 70 with acute or convalescent COVID-19.

This chain uses TRBV19 with TRBJ1-1; D possibly corresponds to TRBD1 (5 bases). The CDR3 has 15 amino acids. The V end was cut by 5 bases, the J end by 0 bases, with 13 bases between. CDR1 is LNHDA and CDR2 is SQIVND in the germline V gene (reference sequence). CDR3 in DNA: TGTGCCAGTAGTGCCTGGTCGGGGGTGAACACTGAAGCTTTCTTT. Translation gives CASSAWSGVNTEAFF.

This clone was seen more than once but under ten times. The CDR3 sequence is CASSLRQSSYNEQFF. The CDR3 region has the DNA TGTGCCAGCAGCTTAAGACAGAGCTCCTACAATGAGCAGTTCTTC. The chain is built from TRBV7-9 and TRBJ2-1; tentative D call: TRBD1 (5 bases). Trimming left V 2 bases short and J 0 bases short, with 8 bases between. CDR1 and CDR2 (germline): SEHNR, FQNEAQ (reference sequence). The CDR3 has 15 amino acids.

CDR3 bases: TGTGCCAGTAGGGGGATGAATAGCGGGAGGGCCCTCGGGTACAATGAGCAGTTCTTC. This encodes CASRGMNSGRALGYNEQFF. V and J are TRBV19 and TRBJ2-1; 11 bases are shared with TRBD2. Germline CDR1 reads LNHDA; CDR2 reads SQIVND (reference sequence). The J segment lost 4 bases and the V segment lost 6 bases, leaving 17 bases of the junction unmatched. CDR3 length: 19 residues.

The chain couples TRBV3-1 (or the pseudogene TRBV3-2) to TRBJ2-3; 10 nucleotides align to TRBD2. The CDR3 is 19 amino acids. The junction had 14 bases not matched to a gene; V was cut back by 0 bases and J by 5 bases. Germline V CDR1 and CDR2: LGHDT, YNNKEL (reference sequence). Written as DNA, the CDR3 is TGTGCCAGCAGCCAAGATTCCCTGAGCGGGAGGGCCAGGGGAGATACGCAGTATTTT. Translated, it gives CASSQDSLSGRARGDTQYF.

The V gene is TRBV28, the J gene TRBJ2-7, with 13 bases matching TRBD2. The J segment lost 6 bases and the V segment lost 8 bases, leaving 16 bases of the junction unmatched. CDR3 length equals 17 residues. Looked up from germline, CDR1 is MDHEN and CDR2 is SYDVKM. CDR3: CASCPSGLAGVVIEQYF. The DNA of the CDR3 is TGTGCCAGCTGCCCCTCCGGACTAGCGGGAGTAGTAATCGAGCAGTACTTC. The complete variable domain, with remaining parts taken from reference TRBV28 and TRBJ2-7, reads DVKVTQSSRYLVKRTGEKVFLECVQDMDHENMFWYRQDPGLGLRLIYFSYDVKMKEKGDIPEGYSVSREKKERFSLILESASTNQTSMYLCASCPSGLAGVVIEQYFGPGTRLTVT.

The chain links TRBV27 to TRBJ1-5, with 8 bases that match TRBD1. The CDR3 is made up of 16 amino acids. The V gene end was trimmed by 5 bases and the J gene end by 3 bases; junction bases not matched to a gene: 9. From germline, CDR1 is MNHEY and CDR2 SMNVEV (reference sequence). The CDR3: CASSARQTGVNQPQHF. DNA for the CDR3: TGTGCCAGCAGTGCCAGGCAGACAGGGGTCAATCAGCCCCAGCATTTT.

The gene calls are TRBV20-1 and TRBJ2-7; TRBD2 agrees at 9 bases. CDR3 length: 15 amino acids. With 3 bases clipped from V and 6 bases from J, the junction kept 12 bases outside the gene matches. Germline V gene sequence: CDR1 DFQATT, CDR2 SNEGSKA (reference sequence). The CDR3 bases are TGCAGTGCTAGTCTAGCGGGATCCCCGAGGGCCGAGCAGTACTTC. Its translation: CSASLAGSPRAEQYF.

The V gene is TRBV30, the J gene TRBJ2-7, with D hard to call. V lost 5 bases and J 0 bases, leaving 11 bases between the germline ends. From germline, CDR1 is GTSNPN and CDR2 SVGIG (reference sequence). The CDR3 has 13 amino acids. CDR3 sequence reads: CAWDHRSSYEQYF. The CDR3 bases are TGTGCCTGGGATCACCGCAGCTCCTACGAGCAGTACTTC.

There are a few counts of this clone. Other nucleotide sequences from this sample produce the same CDR3. J is TRBJ2-7 and V is TRBV6-5; D is perhaps TRBD1 (5 bases). CDR1 is MNHEY and CDR2 is SVGAGI in the germline V gene. The CDR3 covers 14 residues. Trimming shortened V by 2 bases and J by 3 bases, and 11 bases separated the two germline ends. The DNA of the CDR3 is TGTGCCAGCAGTTACACCGACCAGGGCTACGAGCAGTACTTC. This sequence encodes CASSYTDQGYEQYF.

The rearrangement links TRBV4-3 to TRBJ2-7, with a possible D match to TRBD2 (5 bases). This CDR3 comprises 15 residues. Germline V CDR1 and CDR2: LGHNA, YSLEER. V lost 0 bases and J 7 bases, leaving 16 bases between the germline ends. The CDR3 here is CASSQEEGWRGEQYF. CDR3 coding DNA: TGCGCCAGCAGCCAAGAAGAGGGATGGCGTGGGGAGCAGTACTTC.

The chain combines TRBV4-2 with TRBJ2-5; 8 bases map to TRBD2. V lost 0 bases and J lost 4; bases outside the gene matches: 4. This CDR3 region has 15 residues. CDR1 and CDR2 from the germline V gene are LGHNA and YNFKEQ. CDR3 amino acids: CASSQERAGGETQYF. The CDR3 coding sequence is TGTGCCAGCAGCCAAGAGAGGGCGGGAGGAGAGACCCAGTACTTC.

The J gene is TRBJ2-7, the V gene TRBV2, with 8 bases identical to TRBD1. V lost 7 bases to trimming and J lost 9 bases; unmatched junction nucleotides: 17. The CDR3 contains 15 residues. Germline V lookup: CDR1 SNHLY, CDR2 FYNNEI. CDR3 loop: CASISPVRQGLGQYF. DNA for the CDR3: TGTGCCAGCATTTCGCCGGTCCGACAGGGGTTGGGGCAGTACTTC.

The genes are TRBV6-5 and TRBJ2-4, with 8 nucleotides matching TRBD2. Germline V lookup: CDR1 MNHEY, CDR2 SVGAGI. The CDR3 runs to 14 residues. Unmatched junction bases numbered 9, after V lost 5 bases and J lost 9 bases. The CDR3 here is CASSQRGRGVIQYF. DNA for the CDR3: TGTGCCAGCAGTCAACGAGGGCGGGGGGTCATTCAGTACTTC.

This clone was seen just once. The genes are TRBV2 and TRBJ1-2; 7 bases match TRBD1. After removal of 4 bases from V and 4 bases from J, the junction contained 6 bases not matched to a gene. Germline lookup yields CDR1 SNHLY and CDR2 FYNNEI. The CDR3 spans 14 residues. In DNA form, the CDR3 reads TGTGCCAGCAGTGGGGAGACAGGGACCTATGGCTACACCTTC. Translated: CASSGETGTYGYTF.

V is TRBV3-1 (or the pseudogene TRBV3-2) and J is TRBJ2-1; 8 nucleotides agree with TRBD2. CDR1 is LGHDT and CDR2 is YNNKEL in the germline V gene (reference sequence). CDR3 length: 14 amino acids. The ends lost 6 bases at V and 7 bases at J; junction bases unmatched: 8. CDR3 region: CASSRSGGVNEQFF. Written as DNA, the CDR3 is TGTGCCAGCAGTAGGTCGGGAGGGGTTAATGAGCAGTTCTTC.

The chain is built from TRBV9 and TRBJ2-3; 7 nucleotides match TRBD1. CDR1 SGDLS and CDR2 YYNGEE come from the germline V gene. The J segment lost 2 bases and the V segment lost 4 bases, leaving 4 bases of the junction unmatched. This CDR3 has 14 amino acids. CDR3 bases: TGTGCCAGCAGCCCGACAGGGTTCACAGATACGCAGTATTTT. This encodes CASSPTGFTDTQYF.

This CDR3 is CATPGDFYEQYF. CDR3 in DNA: TGTGCCACCCCCGGGGATTTCTACGAGCAGTACTTC. This chain links TRBV5-8 with TRBJ2-7; tentatively, D is TRBD2 (5 bases). The germline V and J ends were trimmed by 9 bases and 3 bases, with 13 bases remaining between them. Germline V gene sequence: CDR1 SGHTS, CDR2 YDEGEE. This CDR3 has 12 residues. The full variable domain, rest sourced from reference TRBV5-8 and TRBJ2-7, is EAGVTQSPTHLIKTRGQQATLRCSPISGHTSVYWYQQALGLGLQFLLWYDEGEERNRGNFPPRFSGRQFPNYSSELNVNALELEDSALYLCATPGDFYEQYFGPGTRLTVT.

The chain links TRBV10-3 to TRBJ1-5, with no clear D. The CDR3 has 15 amino acids. Trimming cost V 2 bases and J 7 bases, with 15 bases left between them. Germline assignment: CDR1 ENHRY and CDR2 SYGVKD. Here the CDR3 reads CAISEGAGEWQPQHF. The CDR3 DNA reads TGTGCCATCAGTGAGGGAGCCGGGGAATGGCAGCCCCAGCATTTT.

V and J are TRBV9 and TRBJ2-1, with 7 bases fitting TRBD2. Looked up from germline, CDR1 is SGDLS and CDR2 is YYNGEE. The CDR3 loop spans 16 amino acids. Germline trimming cut 4 bases from V and 9 bases from J; bases unmatched to any gene: 16. The CDR3 is CASSTAAQRGGVEQFF. For the CDR3, the DNA is TGTGCCAGCAGCACGGCGGCCCAGCGGGGAGGCGTTGAGCAGTTCTTC. Filled out from reference TRBV9 and TRBJ2-1, the complete variable domain reads DSGVTQTPKHLITATGQRVTLRCSPRSGDLSVYWYQQSLDQGLQFLIQYYNGEERAKGNILERFSAQQFPDLHSELNLSSLELGDSALYFCASSTAAQRGGVEQFFGPGTRLTVL.

CDR3 in amino acids: CASSLMALSGNTIYF. The CDR3 DNA follows: TGTGCCAGCAGCTTGATGGCCCTCTCTGGAAACACCATATATTTT. This sequence joins TRBV7-6 and TRBJ1-3, with D uncertain. Between the trimmed V and J ends, which lost 3 bases and 0 bases, there was a span of 9 bases. The CDR3 length is 15 residues. Germline values: CDR1 SGHVS, CDR2 FNYEAQ.

The chain couples TRBV28 to TRBJ1-1; D is unclear. Germline CDR1 reads MDHEN; CDR2 reads SYDVKM. Trimming shortened V by 3 bases and J by 1 base, and 6 bases separated the two germline ends. This CDR3 spans 13 amino acids. Here the CDR3 reads CASSLAENTEAFF. The DNA of the CDR3 is TGTGCCAGCAGTTTGGCAGAGAACACTGAAGCTTTCTTT.

Only one count was recorded for this clone. V and J are TRBV2 and TRBJ2-1; 7 bases are shared with TRBD2. Germline V gives CDR1 SNHLY, CDR2 FYNNEI. CDR3 length equals 14 residues. The trim removed 9 bases at V and 0 bases at J, leaving 5 bases unmatched. CDR3 in DNA: TGTGCCAGGAACCTAGCGGTCTCCTACAATGAGCAGTTCTTC. It yields the protein CARNLAVSYNEQFF.

The genes are TRBV5-5 and TRBJ1-1; D is perhaps TRBD1 (5 bases). The V gene's germline CDR1 is SGHKS and CDR2 YYEKEE (reference sequence). CDR3 length: 15 residues. Trimming stripped 0 bases from V and 2 bases from J, with 11 bases between. CDR3 sequence: CASSLGGQPNTEAFF. The CDR3 DNA follows: TGTGCCAGCAGCTTGGGAGGACAACCCAACACTGAAGCTTTCTTT.

The chain employs TRBV4-2 and TRBJ2-7; 8 bases agree with TRBD1. With V trimmed by 0 bases and J by 5 bases, 6 bases remained unmatched. Germline CDR1 is LGHNA and CDR2 is YNFKEQ. This CDR3 has 15 amino acids. The CDR3 bases are TGTGCCAGCAGCCAAGATCGGCAGGGGGCGGACGAGCAGTACTTC. Translating gives CASSQDRQGADEQYF.

The chain employs TRBV24-1 and TRBJ2-2, with 9 bases identical to TRBD1. The CDR3 spans 18 residues. After removal of 4 bases from V and 7 bases from J, the junction contained 15 bases not matched to a gene. Germline V gene data show CDR1 as KGHDR and CDR2 as SFDVKD. The chain's CDR3 is CATSDRLNTGGAGGELFF. The CDR3 region has the DNA TGTGCCACCAGTGACCGACTGAATACAGGGGGCGCGGGCGGGGAGCTGTTTTTT.

V gene TRBV5-4 combines with J gene TRBJ2-7, with TRBD2 matching over 7 bases. The germline CDR1 and CDR2 sequences are SGHNT and YYREEE (reference sequence). The CDR3 has 14 amino acids. V lost 3 bases to trimming and J lost 0 bases; unmatched junction nucleotides: 3. The CDR3 coding sequence is TGTGCCAGCAGCTCAAGCGGGGACTCCTACGAGCAGTACTTC. Its protein product is CASSSSGDSYEQYF.

The chain is built from TRBV25-1 and TRBJ2-7; D gene ambiguous. CDR3 length: 12 amino acids. The germline CDR1 and CDR2 sequences are MGHDK and SYGVNS. Trimming shortened V by 5 bases and J by 3 bases, and 8 bases separated the two germline ends. The CDR3 protein is CASSFEVYEQYF. CDR3 nucleotides: TGTGCCAGCAGTTTTGAGGTCTACGAGCAGTACTTC.

The chain recombines TRBV9 with TRBJ1-3; 7 nucleotides align to TRBD1. CDR3 length: 16 residues. Germline lookup yields CDR1 SGDLS and CDR2 YYNGEE. V shed 1 base, J shed 1 base, and the junction held 5 bases outside the gene matches. The CDR3 loop reads CASSVHQGDSGNTIYF. In DNA, the CDR3 is TGTGCCAGCAGCGTACACCAGGGGGATTCTGGAAACACCATATATTTT.

The rearrangement uses TRBV3-1 (or the pseudogene TRBV3-2) and TRBJ2-1; 15 nucleotides line up with TRBD2. Germline V lookup: CDR1 LGHDT, CDR2 YNNKEL (reference sequence). The CDR3 spans 19 residues. After removal of 3 bases from V and 0 bases from J, the junction contained 6 bases not matched to a gene. For the CDR3, the DNA is TGTGCCAGCAGCCAGCCGGGACTAGCGGGAGGCGACTCCTACAATGAGCAGTTCTTC. The encoded protein is CASSQPGLAGGDSYNEQFF.

This chain uses TRBV2 with TRBJ1-5; no definite D call. Germline V gene data show CDR1 as SNHLY and CDR2 as FYNNEI. The CDR3 covers 14 residues. With 4 bases removed from V and 4 bases from J, the gap between germline ends came to 11 bases. The CDR3 is CASSVGDLNQPQHF. CDR3 sequence (DNA): TGTGCCAGCAGTGTGGGCGATCTGAATCAGCCCCAGCATTTT.